This passage covers 3 T cell receptor beta chains from one sample sequenced in a study of technical replicates of blood from a handful of donors. Here immunoSEQ multiplex PCR was the method, and the copy in TCRdb shows in-frame clones only, minus some. The sample yields 75,000 to 95,000 clones, about 93% seen once. What was sequenced was T cells isolated from PBMCs. The source is a human donor in good health.

The rearrangement links TRBV16 to TRBJ2-7; 9 bases align to TRBD2. Trimming removed 0 bases from V and 4 bases from J; junction bases left unmatched: 13. The germline V gene encodes CDR1 KGHSY and CDR2 FQNENV. CDR3 size: 18 residues. The CDR3 spells CASSQSGLAGPYTYEQYF. The DNA of the CDR3 is TGTGCCAGCAGCCAATCGGGGCTAGCGGGGCCTTATACGTACGAGCAGTACTTC.

The chain combines TRBV28 with TRBJ2-5; TRBD1 is a possible D gene (6 bases). Per the germline V gene, CDR1 is MDHEN and CDR2 is SYDVKM. Trimming took off 1 base at V and 3 bases at J, with 24 bases between the two ends. This CDR3 has 19 amino acids. The CDR3 coding sequence is TGTGCCAGCAGTTTATTGGGTCCTCGCTCCGGACAGACAGAAGAGACCCAGTACTTC. Its protein is CASSLLGPRSGQTEETQYF.

The CDR3 nucleotides are TGTGCCAGCAGCACAAGACGGACTAGCGGGGGCCAGCGGCGGAATGAGCAGTTCTTC. Translated, it gives CASSTRRTSGGQRRNEQFF. This chain connects TRBV5-4 to TRBJ2-1; TRBD2 matches 13 bases. Germline V gene data show CDR1 as SGHNT and CDR2 as YYREEE (reference sequence). The CDR3 sequence is 19 residues long. V lost 4 bases and J lost 7; bases outside the gene matches: 17.